The 2 T cell receptor beta chains below were found in one sample sequenced in a study of blood T cell repertoires in COVID-19. TCRdb's table, derived via immunoSEQ multiplex PCR, lists solely in-frame clones and lacks some. The sample holds approximately 120,000 clones, 77% seen once. The sequenced sample consisted of peripheral blood. These receptor sequences come from a man older than 75 with acute or convalescent COVID-19.

This clone came up a few times. V usage is TRBV6-5 and J usage is TRBJ2-7, with TRBD1 matching 7 bases. CDR1 MNHEY and CDR2 SVGAGI come from the germline V gene. This CDR3 region has 15 residues. J lost 6 bases, V lost 6 bases, and 14 bases had no gene match. The DNA of the CDR3 is TGTGCCAGCAGAGGTGGGGTGACAGGGACGAGCGAGCAGTACTTC. It encodes CASRGGVTGTSEQYF.

In its sample, this clone was seen a few times. The chain links TRBV7-9 to TRBJ2-7; 9 positions match TRBD1. This CDR3 has 15 residues. V dropped 5 bases and J dropped 6; count of bases not matched to a gene: 11. Germline V lookup: CDR1 SEHNR, CDR2 FQNEAQ (reference sequence). CDR3 sequence (DNA): TGTGCCAGCAGCGCGCCGGGACAGGGAAGTAGCGAGCAGTACTTC. Its protein product is CASSAPGQGSSEQYF. Combining the CDR3 with reference TRBV7-9 and TRBJ2-7 gives the whole variable domain DTGVSQNPRHKITKRGQNVTFRCDPISEHNRLYWYRQTLGQGPEFLTYFQNEAQLEKSRLLSDRFSAERPKGSFSTLEIQRTEQGDSAMYLCASSAPGQGSSEQYFGPGTRLTVT.